These T cell receptor beta chains were read from a single sample in a study of OX40 agonist ivuxolimab in advanced cancers. The assay was immunoSEQ multiplex PCR, and TCRdb's table has in-frame clones only and misses some. The sample yields tens of thousands of clones, more than 70% seen once. The material sequenced was CD4+ or CD8+ T cells sorted from blood, taken in a trial of the OX40 agonist ivuxolimab. The source of these receptors is an adult with an advanced solid tumor such as melanoma, head and neck, liver or kidney cancer. The CDR3 runs from the conserved cysteine through the conserved F or W. A D gene is named only where the DNA matches it firmly. Clone size is stated in some rows and not others, as once, few, many or a class when expanded.

CDR3 protein	CDR3 DNA	clone size	D gene	V gene	J gene
CASSYIRDRSNTEAFF	TGTGCCAGCAGTTATATTCGTGACAGATCGAACACTGAAGCTTTCTTT	.	.	TRBV6-6	TRBJ1-1
CASSEYRGLYNEQFF	TGTGCCAGCAGTGAATATAGGGGACTGTACAATGAGCAGTTCTTC	.	.	TRBV25-1	TRBJ2-1
CASSQLEGTNQETQYF	TGTGCCAGCAGCCAACTTGAGGGAACTAACCAAGAGACCCAGTACTTC	.	.	TRBV14	TRBJ2-5
CASSGQAPGPTEAFF	TGTGCCAGCAGTGGACAGGCCCCAGGCCCCACTGAAGCTTTCTTT	.	.	TRBV6-1	TRBJ1-1
CASRRTASYNEQFF	TGTGCCAGCAGGCGGACAGCCTCCTACAATGAGCAGTTCTTC	.	.	TRBV6-5	TRBJ2-1
CASSVTGTGFGAEAFF	TGTGCCAGCAGCGTTACCGGGACAGGGTTCGGCGCTGAAGCTTTCTTT	.	TRBD1	TRBV9	TRBJ1-1
CASSLGYGGSGYGYTF	TGTGCCAGCAGCTTAGGCTACGGGGGAAGTGGATATGGCTACACCTTC	few	.	TRBV11-2	TRBJ1-2
CASSSLLAGGSDTQYF	TGTGCCAGCAGTTCCCTGCTAGCGGGAGGGTCAGATACGCAGTATTTT	few	TRBD2	TRBV27	TRBJ2-3
CASSQHGREQFF	TGTGCCAGCAGCCAGCACGGTCGGGAGCAGTTCTTC	.	.	TRBV5-4	TRBJ2-1
CAWSPGAGNPLGEAFF	TGTGCCTGGAGCCCGGGCGCAGGCAATCCACTGGGGGAAGCTTTCTTT	once	.	TRBV30	TRBJ1-1
CASSPGQGYNEQFF	TGTGCCAGCAGCCCGGGACAGGGATACAATGAGCAGTTCTTC	.	TRBD1	TRBV4-2	TRBJ2-1
CASSQQGWDNEQFF	TGTGCCAGCAGCCAGCAAGGCTGGGATAATGAGCAGTTCTTC	few	.	TRBV14	TRBJ2-1
CASTLHWVDTGELFF	TGCGCCAGCACTCTACACTGGGTGGACACCGGGGAGCTGTTTTTT	.	.	TRBV5-1	TRBJ2-2
CASAGGTDEQYF	TGTGCCAGTGCAGGGGGGACCGACGAGCAGTACTTC	.	.	TRBV19	TRBJ2-7
CASSVSGSTFYEQYF	TGTGCCAGCAGCGTTAGCGGGAGTACGTTCTACGAGCAGTACTTC	.	TRBD2	TRBV9	TRBJ2-7
CASSEQGAIVSVKNIQYF	TGTGCCAGCAGTGAACAGGGGGCGATAGTTAGTGTCAAAAACATTCAGTACTTC	.	TRBD1	TRBV2	TRBJ2-4
CASKGVTDTQYF	TGTGCCAGCAAGGGGGTCACAGATACGCAGTATTTT	.	.	TRBV27	TRBJ2-3
CASSFEETQYF	TGCGCCAGCAGCTTCGAAGAGACCCAGTACTTC	.	.	TRBV5-1	TRBJ2-5
CASSPRAGYNEQFF	TGTGCCAGCAGCCCTCGAGCGGGCTACAATGAGCAGTTCTTC	.	.	TRBV6-5	TRBJ2-1
CASSMSGGFTVSYEQYF	TGTGCCAGTAGTATGTCGGGGGGATTTACAGTGTCCTACGAGCAGTACTTC	.	TRBD2	TRBV19	TRBJ2-7
CASSHPAGTDYGYTF	TGTGCCAGCAGTCACCCCGCCGGGACCGACTATGGCTACACCTTC	.	.	TRBV6-6	TRBJ1-2
CASRNRSTDTQYF	TGTGCCAGCCGGAACCGTAGCACAGATACGCAGTATTTT	.	.	TRBV7-2	TRBJ2-3
CASSLGTGGNQPQHF	TGTGCCAGCAGCTTAGGGACAGGGGGCAATCAGCCCCAGCATTTT	.	TRBD1	TRBV13	TRBJ1-5
CASHSLMNSPLHF	TGTGCCAGCCACAGCCTAATGAACTCACCCCTCCACTTT	few	.	TRBV2	TRBJ1-6
CASSQLGLSAFF	TGTGCCAGCAGCCAATTGGGACTGTCCGCTTTCTTT	.	.	TRBV16	TRBJ1-1
CASSPENTEAFF	TGTGCCAGCAGCCCTGAGAACACTGAAGCTTTCTTT	.	.	TRBV4-2	TRBJ1-1
CASSYDYSSEAFF	TGTGCCAGCAGCTACGATTACAGTAGCGAAGCTTTCTTT	.	.	TRBV7-3	TRBJ1-1
CATSTGQTGDEQYF	TGTGCCACCAGCACCGGACAGACAGGCGACGAGCAGTACTTC	.	.	TRBV15	TRBJ2-7
CASSLKVDTQYF	TGTGCCAGCAGCTTAAAGGTAGATACGCAGTATTTT	.	.	TRBV7-9	TRBJ2-3
CATSREGGPYEQYF	TGTGCCACCAGCAGAGAAGGGGGCCCCTACGAGCAGTACTTC	.	TRBD1	TRBV15	TRBJ2-7
CASSQGLSPDTQYF	TGTGCCAGCAGCCAAGGGTTATCCCCCGATACGCAGTATTTT	.	.	TRBV4-2	TRBJ2-3
CASSPSETQYF	TGTGCCAGCAGCCCTAGTGAGACCCAGTACTTC	once	.	TRBV7-2	TRBJ2-5
CATSDGGGGRTDTQYF	TGTGCCACCTCTGACGGAGGCGGGGGACGCACAGATACGCAGTATTTT	few	TRBD2	TRBV14	TRBJ2-3
CASSLPAASGSRDTQYF	TGTGCCAGCAGCCTTCCCGCGGCTAGCGGGAGTAGAGATACGCAGTATTTT	.	TRBD2	TRBV7-2	TRBJ2-3
CASSPRRSREAKNIQYF	TGTGCCAGCTCACCTCGGCGATCCCGGGAGGCCAAAAACATTCAGTACTTC	.	.	TRBV18	TRBJ2-4
CASSLTSGAHNEQFF	TGTGCCAGCAGTCTGACTAGCGGGGCCCACAATGAGCAGTTCTTC	.	TRBD2	TRBV7-2	TRBJ2-1
CASRQTSGGQRTDTQYF	TGTGCCAGCAGGCAGACTAGCGGGGGGCAACGCACAGATACGCAGTATTTT	.	TRBD2	TRBV2	TRBJ2-3
CASSSGQGAHGYTF	TGCGCCAGCAGCTCGGGACAGGGGGCGCATGGCTACACCTTC	.	TRBD1	TRBV5-1	TRBJ1-2
CASSRRQTYQETQYF	TGTGCCAGCAGTAGACGACAGACGTACCAAGAGACCCAGTACTTC	.	.	TRBV2	TRBJ2-5
CASSPDRGGGELFF	TGTGCTAGCAGCCCCGACAGGGGAGGCGGGGAGCTGTTTTTT	.	TRBD1	TRBV7-7	TRBJ2-2
CASSFMTPEETQYF	TGTGCCAGCAGCTTCATGACACCTGAAGAGACCCAGTACTTC	.	.	TRBV7-9	TRBJ2-5
CASSSFDFSYEQYF	TGCGCCAGCAGCTCGTTCGACTTTTCCTACGAGCAGTACTTC	once	.	TRBV5-1	TRBJ2-7
CASSPPGVRINEKLFF	TGTGCCAGCAGCCCCCCGGGGGTCCGCATCAATGAAAAACTGTTTTTT	.	.	TRBV11-2	TRBJ1-4
CASSLVPPGQADEQYF	TGCGCCAGCAGCTTGGTCCCACCGGGACAGGCGGACGAGCAGTACTTC	.	TRBD1	TRBV5-1	TRBJ2-7
CASSADGAGNQPQHF	TGTGCCAGCAGCGCCGATGGGGCGGGCAATCAGCCCCAGCATTTT	.	.	TRBV7-6	TRBJ1-5
CASSEQENTEAFF	TGTGCCAGCAGTGAACAGGAGAACACTGAAGCTTTCTTT	.	.	TRBV2	TRBJ1-1
CASRVEQGAYGYTF	TGCGCCAGCCGAGTTGAGCAGGGAGCCTATGGCTACACCTTC	.	.	TRBV5-1	TRBJ1-2
CASSLSQSRPLHF	TGTGCCAGCAGCTTAAGTCAGTCGAGACCCCTCCACTTT	few	.	TRBV5-4	TRBJ1-6